Below, 14 T cell receptor beta chains from the same sample are listed, as sequenced in a study of early T cells in non-severe SARS-CoV-2 infection (dated by TCRdb to about 2021). The library came from 5' RACE. The instrument given in TCRdb is NextSeq 500. Through fastp at Q25 and MiXCR, TCRdb rebuilt clones from the public reads, retaining in-frame beta chains. Rows are unified per CDR3 protein, each entry keeping the most common DNA and genes. Recorded for this sample are about 83,000 distinct CDR3 sequences; 8.5% to 12% of them occurred a single time. The top ten constitute roughly 8% of the sample. The material sequenced was whole blood, taken at baseline. Receptor source: an adult who was a healthcare worker with PCR-confirmed SARS-CoV-2 infection or an uninfected control (not recorded which).

This clonotype was observed a handful of times. The chain links TRBV5-6 to TRBJ2-1; D is perhaps TRBD2 (5 bases). The CDR3 sequence is 14 residues long. V was trimmed by 4 bases and J by 6 bases, leaving 14 bases between them. The germline V gene has CDR1 SGHDT and CDR2 YYEEEE. CDR3: CASSLPASFNEQFF. The DNA for the CDR3 is TGTGCCAGCAGCCTTCCGGCTAGCTTCAATGAGCAGTTCTTC.

At least ten counts were recorded for this clonotype. The chain joins TRBV6-6 to TRBJ2-4; D unclear. V lost 5 bases to trimming and J lost 3 bases, with 17 bases between them. Germline V gene lookup returns CDR1 MNHNY and CDR2 SVGAGI (reference sequence). The CDR3 has 16 residues. In nucleotides, the CDR3 is TGTGCCAGCAGTCCACCTAGGTCCCGCCTCAAAAACATTCAGTACTTC. Protein product: CASSPPRSRLKNIQYF.

The V and J genes are TRBV6-6 and TRBJ2-7; 9 positions match TRBD1. Germline V lookup: CDR1 MNHNY, CDR2 SVGAGI (reference sequence). With 2 bases clipped from V and 9 bases from J, the junction kept 5 bases outside the gene matches. CDR3 length equals 13 residues. This CDR3 reads CASSYGTGRRQYF. CDR3 in DNA: TGTGCCAGCAGTTACGGGACAGGGAGGAGGCAGTACTTC.

This clonotype was recorded at least ten times. The V and J genes are TRBV30 and TRBJ1-1, with 7 bases matching TRBD1. The CDR3 is made up of 11 amino acids. The J segment lost 8 bases and the V segment lost 7 bases, leaving 7 bases of the junction unmatched. Germline CDR1 is GTSNPN and CDR2 is SVGIG (reference sequence). Here the CDR3 DNA reads TGTGCCTTCGGGACAGTCTTAGAAGCTTTCTTT. Translating it yields CAFGTVLEAFF.

This clonotype was detected many times. The CDR3 loop reads CASSNGGQVNEQYF. The CDR3 DNA follows: TGTGCCAGCAGTAACGGCGGACAGGTCAACGAGCAGTACTTC. The chain links TRBV6-6 to TRBJ2-7, with TRBD1 matching over 7 bases. Germline assignment: CDR1 MNHNY and CDR2 SVGAGI (reference sequence). The CDR3 contains 14 residues. With 5 bases clipped from V and 5 bases from J, the junction kept 9 bases outside the gene matches.

This clonotype was detected a few times. The J gene is TRBJ2-3, the V gene TRBV9; D is undetermined. This CDR3 spans 15 amino acids. Trimming left V 1 base short and J 0 bases short, with 9 bases between. Germline lookup yields CDR1 SGDLS and CDR2 YYNGEE. CDR3 DNA sequence: TGTGCCAGCAGCGTATACCCAACTAGCACAGATACGCAGTATTTT. Amino acids: CASSVYPTSTDTQYF.

The chain employs TRBV6-6 and TRBJ2-1, with a weak D call TRBD2 (6 bases). Germline assignment: CDR1 MNHNY and CDR2 SVGAGI (reference sequence). The CDR3 spans 15 residues. V lost 6 bases and J lost 1, with 13 bases in between. The CDR3 here is CASRVSGSSYNEQFF. The CDR3 DNA reads as TGTGCCAGCAGAGTAAGCGGGTCTTCCTACAATGAGCAGTTCTTC.

At least ten counts were recorded for this clonotype. The gene calls are TRBV20-1 and TRBJ2-7; the match to TRBD2 covers 9 bases. The CDR3 loop spans 12 amino acids. Germline loops: CDR1 DFQATT, CDR2 SNEGSKA (reference sequence). After removal of 6 bases from V and 5 bases from J, the junction contained 5 bases not matched to a gene. CDR3 residues: CSAIAGVDEQYF. DNA of the CDR3: TGCAGTGCAATAGCGGGAGTGGACGAGCAGTACTTC.

This clonotype was seen many times. The chain recombines TRBV7-9 with TRBJ2-1, with unresolved D. This CDR3 spans 12 amino acids. Trimming pared 0 bases from V and 5 bases from J, leaving 2 bases between. CDR1 is SEHNR, CDR2 FQNEAQ, per germline (reference sequence). CDR3 sequence reads: CASSLAHNEQFF. The CDR3, as DNA: TGTGCCAGCAGCTTAGCCCACAATGAGCAGTTCTTC.

A few counts support this clonotype. CDR3 region: CASSELGEGENTEAFF. The CDR3 DNA follows: TGTGCCAGCAGTGAATTGGGGGAAGGGGAGAACACTGAAGCTTTCTTT. The genes are TRBV25-1 and TRBJ1-1; a possible D gene is TRBD1 (5 bases). Germline lookup yields CDR1 MGHDK and CDR2 SYGVNS. The CDR3 is 16 amino acids. Trimming pared 1 base from V and 1 base from J, leaving 13 bases between.

This clonotype was seen many times. The chain carries TRBV27 and TRBJ2-1, with TRBD2 matching 14 bases. This CDR3 has 16 amino acids. J gave up 7 bases and V 8 bases, and 10 bases lay outside the gene matches. The germline V gene has CDR1 MNHEY and CDR2 SMNVEV (reference sequence). This CDR3 reads CASSRGTSGRRNEQFF. In DNA form, the CDR3 reads TGTGCCAGCTCACGCGGGACTAGCGGGAGAAGGAATGAGCAGTTCTTC.

Details on this clonotype: A much larger clone lies one base from this, so it may be a read error. V gene TRBV5-4 combines with J gene TRBJ2-5; 10 bases fit TRBD1. The CDR3 runs 16 residues. CDR1 is SGHNT, CDR2 YYREEE, per germline (reference sequence). The CDR3 here is CANSSSRDRGQETQYF. CDR3 DNA sequence: TGTGCCAACAGCTCTAGCCGGGACAGGGGACAAGAGACCCAGTACTTC.

The chain uses TRBV9 and TRBJ1-3; D is undetermined. The CDR3 sequence is 16 residues long. Germline V gene data show CDR1 as SGDLS and CDR2 as YYNGEE. Trimming shortened V by 2 bases and J by 0 bases, and 12 bases separated the two germline ends. The CDR3 region has the DNA TGTGCCAGCAGCGTCAGGCAGGATTCCTCTGGAAACACCATATATTTT. Translation gives CASSVRQDSSGNTIYF.

This clonotype was counted many times. The chain has TRBV7-9 and TRBJ2-3; D is unclear. The CDR3 runs to 15 residues. Trimming pared 1 base from V and 2 bases from J, leaving 10 bases between. In germline, CDR1 is SEHNR, CDR2 FQNEAQ (reference sequence). CDR3 loop: CASSLGTSLTDTQYF. Here the CDR3 DNA reads TGTGCCAGCAGCTTAGGGACCAGCCTCACAGATACGCAGTATTTT.